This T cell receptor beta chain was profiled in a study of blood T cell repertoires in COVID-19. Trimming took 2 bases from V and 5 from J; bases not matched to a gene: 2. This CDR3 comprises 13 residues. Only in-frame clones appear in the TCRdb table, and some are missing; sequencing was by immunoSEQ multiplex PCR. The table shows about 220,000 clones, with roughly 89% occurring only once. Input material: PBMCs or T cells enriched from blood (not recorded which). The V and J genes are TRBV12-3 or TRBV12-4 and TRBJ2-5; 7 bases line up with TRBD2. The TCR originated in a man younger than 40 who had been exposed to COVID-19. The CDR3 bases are TGTGCCAGCAGTTTAAGCGGGGCGGAGACCCAGTACTTC. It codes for CASSLSGAETQYF.